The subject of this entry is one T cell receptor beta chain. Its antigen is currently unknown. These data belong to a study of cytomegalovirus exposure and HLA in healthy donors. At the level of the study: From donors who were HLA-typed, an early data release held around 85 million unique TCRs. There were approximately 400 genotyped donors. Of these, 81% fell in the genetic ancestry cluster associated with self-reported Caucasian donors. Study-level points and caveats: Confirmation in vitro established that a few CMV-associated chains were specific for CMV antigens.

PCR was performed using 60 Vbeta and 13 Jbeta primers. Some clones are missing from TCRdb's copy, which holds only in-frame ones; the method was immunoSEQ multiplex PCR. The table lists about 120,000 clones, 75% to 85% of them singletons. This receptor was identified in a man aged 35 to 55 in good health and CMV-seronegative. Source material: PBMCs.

The CDR3 DNA reads as TGTGCCAGACTAGAGGTGACAGGGCAGTACTTC. Translated, it gives CARLEVTGQYF. This chain uses TRBV21-1 with TRBJ2-4; the table's D gene call, TRBD1, was not cross checked with the DNA. TRBV21-1 counts as a pseudogene. The CDR3 runs to 11 residues.